The entry below describes one T cell receptor (beta chain). Its specificity is unknown. The data derive from a study of OX40 agonist ivuxolimab in advanced cancers. Across the study: The patients received agonistic anti-OX40 (CD134) antibody ivuxolimab. There were three patients with partial responses, one having hepatocellular carcinoma and two cutaneous melanoma.

Findings and caveats of the study: Researchers did not establish what antigens the expanded peripheral T cells target. Relative to CD4+ cells, CD8+ T cells on average had more expanded clones.

Clones were read by immunoSEQ multiplex PCR, and TCRdb kept only the in-frame ones, dropping some. The table has approximately 70,000 clones, around 84% seen once. Trimming took 0 bases from V and 4 from J, leaving 9 bases between them. In germline, CDR1 is LNHNV, CDR2 YYDKDF (reference sequence). The CDR3 has 15 amino acids. This TCR came from an adult with an advanced solid tumor such as melanoma, head and neck, liver or kidney cancer. Material: CD4+ or CD8+ T cells sorted from blood, obtained in a trial of the OX40 agonist ivuxolimab. The chain carries TRBV15 and TRBJ1-4; no clear D. CDR3 sequence (DNA): TGTGCCACCAGCAGAGATGGGAGGTATAATGAAAAACTGTTTTTT. Translated, it gives CATSRDGRYNEKLFF.